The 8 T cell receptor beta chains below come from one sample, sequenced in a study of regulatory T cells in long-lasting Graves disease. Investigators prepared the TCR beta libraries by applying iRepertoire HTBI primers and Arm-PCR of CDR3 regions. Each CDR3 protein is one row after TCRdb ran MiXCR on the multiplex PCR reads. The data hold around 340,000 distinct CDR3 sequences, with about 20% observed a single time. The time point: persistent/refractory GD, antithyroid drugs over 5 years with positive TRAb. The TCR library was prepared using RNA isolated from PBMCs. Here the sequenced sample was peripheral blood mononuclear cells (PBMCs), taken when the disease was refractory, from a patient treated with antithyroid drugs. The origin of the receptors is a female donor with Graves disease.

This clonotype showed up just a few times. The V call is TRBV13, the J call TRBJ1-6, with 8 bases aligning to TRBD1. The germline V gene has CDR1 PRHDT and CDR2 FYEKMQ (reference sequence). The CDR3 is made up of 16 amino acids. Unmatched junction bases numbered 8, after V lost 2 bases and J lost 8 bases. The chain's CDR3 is CASSLPSTGDHSPLHF. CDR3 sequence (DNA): TGTGCCAGCAGCTTACCATCGACAGGGGATCATTCACCCCTCCACTTT.

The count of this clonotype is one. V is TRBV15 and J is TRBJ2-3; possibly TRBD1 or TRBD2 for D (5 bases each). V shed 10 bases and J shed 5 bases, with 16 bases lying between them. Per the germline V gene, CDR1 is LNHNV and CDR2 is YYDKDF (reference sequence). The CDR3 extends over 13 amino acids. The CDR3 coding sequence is TGTGCCAGCAGTTACGGGGCTGGAGATACGCAGTATTTT. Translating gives CASSYGAGDTQYF.

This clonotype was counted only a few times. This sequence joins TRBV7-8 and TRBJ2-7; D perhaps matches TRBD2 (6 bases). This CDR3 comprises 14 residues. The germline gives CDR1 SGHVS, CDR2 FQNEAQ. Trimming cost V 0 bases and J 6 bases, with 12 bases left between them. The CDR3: CASSLALGGSEQYF. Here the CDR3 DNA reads TGTGCCAGCAGCTTAGCGCTAGGAGGGAGCGAGCAGTACTTC.

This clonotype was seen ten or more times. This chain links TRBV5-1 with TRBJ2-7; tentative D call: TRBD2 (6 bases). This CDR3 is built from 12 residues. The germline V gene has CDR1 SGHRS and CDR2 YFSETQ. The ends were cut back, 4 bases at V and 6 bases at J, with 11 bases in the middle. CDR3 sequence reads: CASSPGTLEQYF. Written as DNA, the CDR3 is TGCGCCAGCAGCCCCGGGACTCTCGAGCAGTACTTC.

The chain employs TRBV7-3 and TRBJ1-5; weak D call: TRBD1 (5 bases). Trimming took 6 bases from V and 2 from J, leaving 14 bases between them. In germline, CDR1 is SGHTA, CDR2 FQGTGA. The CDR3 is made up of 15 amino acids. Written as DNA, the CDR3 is TGTGCCAGCAGTGAGCGGGACGGAGGCAATCAGCCCCAGCATTTT. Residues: CASSERDGGNQPQHF. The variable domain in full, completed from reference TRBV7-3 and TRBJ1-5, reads GAGVSQTPSNKVTEKGKYVELRCDPISGHTALYWYRQSLGQGPEFLIYFQGTGAADDSGLPNDRFFAVRPEGSVSTLKIQRTERGDSAVYLCASSERDGGNQPQHFGDGTRLSIL.

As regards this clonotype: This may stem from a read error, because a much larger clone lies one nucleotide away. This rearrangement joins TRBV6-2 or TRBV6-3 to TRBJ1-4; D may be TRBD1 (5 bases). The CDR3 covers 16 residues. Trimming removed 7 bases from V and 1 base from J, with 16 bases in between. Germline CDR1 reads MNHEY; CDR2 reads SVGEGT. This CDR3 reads CASISLMGGTNEKLFF. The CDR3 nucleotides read TGTGCCAGCATCAGCTTGATGGGGGGAACTAATGAAAAACTGTTTTTT.

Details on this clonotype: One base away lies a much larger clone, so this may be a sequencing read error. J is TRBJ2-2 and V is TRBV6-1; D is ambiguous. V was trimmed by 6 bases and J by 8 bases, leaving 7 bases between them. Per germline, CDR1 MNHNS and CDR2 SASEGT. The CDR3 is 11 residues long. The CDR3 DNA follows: TGTGCCAGCAGCCCATGGGGGGAGCTGTTTTTT. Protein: CASSPWGELFF.

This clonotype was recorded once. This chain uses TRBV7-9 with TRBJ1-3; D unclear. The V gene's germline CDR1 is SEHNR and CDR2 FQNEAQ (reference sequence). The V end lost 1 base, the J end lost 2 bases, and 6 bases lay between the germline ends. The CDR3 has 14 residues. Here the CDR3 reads CASSLEWAGNTIYF. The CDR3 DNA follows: TGTGCCAGCAGCTTAGAATGGGCTGGAAACACCATATATTTT.